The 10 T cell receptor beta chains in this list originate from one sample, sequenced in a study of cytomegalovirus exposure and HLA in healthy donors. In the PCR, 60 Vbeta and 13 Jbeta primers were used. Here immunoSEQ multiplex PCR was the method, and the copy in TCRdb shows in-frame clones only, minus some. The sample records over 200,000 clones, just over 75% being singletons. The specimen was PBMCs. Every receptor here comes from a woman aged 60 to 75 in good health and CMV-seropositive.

CDR3 DNA: TGTGCCAGCTCACCACCGGCGGGGGGCGTCCAAGAGACCCAGTACTTC. Translating it yields CASSPPAGGVQETQYF. The chain combines TRBV18 with TRBJ2-5, with 8 bases lining up with TRBD2. V gave up 0 bases and J gave up 1 base; unmatched junction bases: 4. The germline V gene encodes CDR1 KGHSH and CDR2 LQKENI. The CDR3 is 16 residues long.

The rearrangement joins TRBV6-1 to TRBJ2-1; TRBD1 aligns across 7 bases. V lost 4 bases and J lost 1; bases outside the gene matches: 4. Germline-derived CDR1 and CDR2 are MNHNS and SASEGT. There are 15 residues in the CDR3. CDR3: CASSGLDRSYNEQFF. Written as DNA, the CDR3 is TGTGCCAGCAGTGGGTTGGACAGGTCCTACAATGAGCAGTTCTTC.

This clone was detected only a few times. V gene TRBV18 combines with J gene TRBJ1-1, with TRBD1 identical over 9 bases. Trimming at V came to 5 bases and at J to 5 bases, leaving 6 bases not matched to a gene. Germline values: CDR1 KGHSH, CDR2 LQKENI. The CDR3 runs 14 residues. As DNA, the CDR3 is TGTGCCAGCTCAGCCGGACAGGGGATGACTGAAGCTTTCTTT. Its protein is CASSAGQGMTEAFF. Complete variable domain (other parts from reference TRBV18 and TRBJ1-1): NAGVMQNPRHLVRRRGQEARLRCSPMKGHSHVYWYRQLPEEGLKFMVYLQKENIIDESGMPKERFSAEFPKEGPSILRIQQVVRGDSAAYFCASSAGQGMTEAFFGQGTRLTVV.

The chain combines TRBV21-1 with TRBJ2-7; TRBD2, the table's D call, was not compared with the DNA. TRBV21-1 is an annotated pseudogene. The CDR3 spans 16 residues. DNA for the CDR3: TGTGCCAGCAGCAATTCCTCTCCGGGACTAGGAAACGAGCAGTACTTC. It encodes CASSNSSPGLGNEQYF.

The CDR3 DNA is TGTGCCAGTAGTCCCCCCCAGGGTGGCAATCAGCCCCAGCATTTT. Residues: CASSPPQGGNQPQHF. The chain links TRBV19 to TRBJ1-5; D is possibly TRBD1 (5 bases). V lost 5 bases, J lost 2 bases, and 13 bases lay in between. Germline values: CDR1 LNHDA, CDR2 SQIVND (reference sequence). This CDR3 spans 15 amino acids.

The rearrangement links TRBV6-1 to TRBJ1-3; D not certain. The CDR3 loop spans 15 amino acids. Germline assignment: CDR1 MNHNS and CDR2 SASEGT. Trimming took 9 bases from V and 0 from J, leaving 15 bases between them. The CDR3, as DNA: TGTGCCAGTAGCCTAGGTGGCTTCTCTGGAAACACCATATATTTT. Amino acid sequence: CASSLGGFSGNTIYF.

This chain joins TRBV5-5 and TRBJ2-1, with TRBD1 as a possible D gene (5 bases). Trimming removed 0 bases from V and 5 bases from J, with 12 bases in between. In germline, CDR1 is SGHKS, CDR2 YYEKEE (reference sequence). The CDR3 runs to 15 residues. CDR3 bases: TGTGCCAGCAGCTTGGCTTCCGTGACAGACAATGAGCAGTTCTTC. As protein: CASSLASVTDNEQFF. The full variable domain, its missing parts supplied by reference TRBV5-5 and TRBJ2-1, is DAGVTQSPTHLIKTRGQQVTLRCSPISGHKSVSWYQQVLGQGPQFIFQYYEKEERGRGNFPDRFSARQFPNYSSELNVNALLLGDSALYLCASSLASVTDNEQFFGPGTRLTVL.

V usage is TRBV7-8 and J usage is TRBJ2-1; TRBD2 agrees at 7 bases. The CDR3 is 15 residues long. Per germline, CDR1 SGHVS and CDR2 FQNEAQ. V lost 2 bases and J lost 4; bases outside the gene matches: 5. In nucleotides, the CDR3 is TGTGCCAGCAGCTTATCGGCGGGGGTATACAATGAGCAGTTCTTC. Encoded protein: CASSLSAGVYNEQFF.

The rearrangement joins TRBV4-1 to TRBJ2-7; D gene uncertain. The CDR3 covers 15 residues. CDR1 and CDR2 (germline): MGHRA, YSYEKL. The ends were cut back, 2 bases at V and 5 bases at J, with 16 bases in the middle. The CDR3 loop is CASSQSPSISHEQYF. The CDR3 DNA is TGCGCCAGCAGCCAATCCCCGAGTATTAGCCACGAGCAGTACTTC.

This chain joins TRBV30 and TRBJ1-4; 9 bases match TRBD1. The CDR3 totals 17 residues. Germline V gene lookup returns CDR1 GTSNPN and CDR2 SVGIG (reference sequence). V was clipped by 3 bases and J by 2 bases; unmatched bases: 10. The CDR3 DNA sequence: TGTGCCTGGAGCCCGGACAGGGGAAGCCTTACTAATGAAAAACTGTTTTTT. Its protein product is CAWSPDRGSLTNEKLFF. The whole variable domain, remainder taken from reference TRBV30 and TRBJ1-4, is SQTIHQWPATLVQPVGSPLSLECTVEGTSNPNLYWYRQAAGRGLQLLFYSVGIGQISSEVPQNLSASRPQDRQFILSSKKLLLSDSGFYLCAWSPDRGSLTNEKLFFGSGTQLSVL.